This TCR beta chain derives from a study of graft-versus-host responses after intestinal transplantation. Study overall: Transplants were multivisceral, liver-intestinal, or isolated intestinal. Recipients were all induced with anti-thymocyte globulin, then given tacrolimus and steroids for about three years.

The CDR3 is made up of 14 amino acids. From germline, CDR1 is SGHRS and CDR2 YFSETQ. Trimming removed 0 bases from V and 5 bases from J, with 8 bases in between. Study-level points and caveats: Ileal or blood samples showed some GvH clones first, and such clones were also found in recipient marrow. Across patients carrying graft-donor T cell macrochimerism, allografts held high graft-versus-host to host-versus-graft clonal ratios.

Concerning this clone: The target antigen is unknown.

Here immunoSEQ multiplex PCR was the method, and the copy in TCRdb shows in-frame clones only, minus some. The sample consists of some 120,000 clones, 90% of them appearing once. The specimen was unstimulated CD4+ T cells sorted from spleen or lymph node cells, collected before intestinal transplant. V is TRBV5-1 and J is TRBJ1-4; no clear D. The sequence was obtained from a human donor who received an intestinal transplant. The CDR3 here is CASSLAGGNEKLFF. The CDR3 DNA sequence: TGCGCCAGCAGCTTGGCAGGCGGGAATGAAAAACTGTTTTTT.